These 16 T cell receptor beta chains originate from one sample sequenced in a study of T cells in Graves' hyperthyroidism and ophthalmopathy. Researchers took RNA transcripts and amplified the TCR beta CDR3 regions from them. HTBI primers were the set used in a first-round RT-PCR of the TCR CDR3. One entry per CDR3 protein, called by TCRdb with MiXCR from the multiplex PCR reads. The sample carries roughly 300,000 distinct CDR3 sequences, 18% recorded once. The material sequenced was blood. The origin of the receptors is a woman between 50 and 59 years old with Graves' hyperthyroidism.

This clonotype was observed once. V is TRBV25-1 and J is TRBJ1-1; 7 bases line up with TRBD1. The V segment lost 8 bases and the J segment 6 bases; nucleotides outside the gene matches: 9. The germline V gene has CDR1 MGHDK and CDR2 SYGVNS. CDR3 size: 13 residues. CDR3 sequence reads: CASVDRMAAEAFF. The DNA for the CDR3 is TGTGCCAGCGTGGACAGGATGGCCGCTGAAGCTTTCTTT.

The CDR3 nucleotides are TGTGCCAGCAGCTTAGTGGCCCCGGCGGAGACCCAGTACTTC. It encodes CASSLVAPAETQYF. V usage is TRBV7-2 and J usage is TRBJ2-5, with D unclear. Trimming stripped 1 base from V and 5 bases from J, with 11 bases between. The V gene's germline CDR1 is SGHTA and CDR2 FQGNSA. The CDR3 totals 14 residues.

This clonotype was seen a few times. The chain employs TRBV4-1 and TRBJ2-1, with TRBD2 identical over 9 bases. Germline loops: CDR1 MGHRA, CDR2 YSYEKL. V shed 3 bases, J shed 3 bases, and the junction held 3 bases outside the gene matches. The CDR3 has 15 amino acids. The CDR3: CASSQSSGIYNEQFF. The CDR3 DNA is TGCGCCAGCAGCCAGTCTAGCGGGATCTACAATGAGCAGTTCTTC.

For this clonotype: A read error may produce the germline difference seen at one junction end. The chain combines TRBV27 with TRBJ1-1; D is possibly TRBD1 (5 bases). CDR3 length: 11 amino acids. Germline V gene data show CDR1 as MNHEY and CDR2 as SMNVEV (reference sequence). CDR3 loop: CASSRGTEALF. CDR3 sequence (DNA): TGTGCCAGCAGCCGGGGCACTGAAGCTCTCTTT.

The J gene is TRBJ1-3, the V gene TRBV6-1; D is undetermined. Germline assignment: CDR1 MNHNS and CDR2 SASEGT. The germline V and J ends were trimmed by 3 bases and 0 bases, with 9 bases remaining between them. The CDR3 is made up of 15 amino acids. The CDR3 DNA reads as TGTGCCAGCAGTGACCCTTTACGCTCTGGAAACACCATATATTTT. It specifies CASSDPLRSGNTIYF.

This chain uses TRBV19 with TRBJ2-7; 8 positions match TRBD2. Per germline, CDR1 LNHDA and CDR2 SQIVND (reference sequence). V lost 2 bases, J lost 6 bases, and 6 bases stayed unmatched. The CDR3 runs 14 residues. In nucleotides, the CDR3 is TGTGCCAGTAGTATAACAGCGGGAGTAATCGAGCAGTACTTC. It yields the protein CASSITAGVIEQYF.

This clonotype was seen repeatedly, ten times or more. The chain combines TRBV5-1 with TRBJ2-2; 8 bases line up with TRBD1. The CDR3 extends over 13 amino acids. V shed 4 bases, J shed 5 bases, and the junction held 1 base outside the gene matches. Per germline, CDR1 SGHRS and CDR2 YFSETQ. CDR3 sequence (DNA): TGCGCCAGCAGCCGACAGGGGACCGGGGAGCTGTTTTTT. Amino acids: CASSRQGTGELFF.

The table lists this clonotype with a few counts. The CDR3 spells CASSFGTSANEQFF. CDR3 coding DNA: TGTGCCAGCAGCTTCGGGACTAGCGCCAATGAGCAGTTCTTC. J is TRBJ2-1 and V is TRBV11-2, with 10 bases that match TRBD2. After removal of 3 bases from V and 6 bases from J, the junction contained 2 bases not matched to a gene. Germline lookup yields CDR1 SGHAT and CDR2 FQNNGV. The CDR3 loop spans 14 amino acids.

This clonotype was seen repeatedly, ten times or more. CDR3 in DNA: TGTGCCAGCAGCCTCGGGTTGAGGGAGGATGAGCAGTTCTTC. Protein sequence: CASSLGLREDEQFF. This chain links TRBV11-2 with TRBJ2-1; possible D gene TRBD2, 6 bases. This CDR3 contains 14 residues. Germline assignment: CDR1 SGHAT and CDR2 FQNNGV. With 5 bases removed from V and 8 bases from J, the gap between germline ends came to 16 bases.

This clonotype was counted between two and nine times. The rearrangement links TRBV11-3 to TRBJ1-1; D not certain. This CDR3 is 15 amino acids long. The germline gives CDR1 SGHNT, CDR2 YENEEA. The V gene lost 1 base and the J gene lost 5 bases, with 14 bases spanning the gap. This chain's CDR3 is CASSLGGPGGTEAFF. The CDR3 DNA sequence: TGTGCCAGCAGCTTAGGAGGGCCCGGCGGGACTGAAGCTTTCTTT. Full variable domain (rest looked up from reference TRBV11-3 and TRBJ1-1): EAGVVQSPRYKIIEKKQPVAFWCNPISGHNTLYWYLQNLGQGPELLIRYENEEAVDDSQLPKDRFSAERLKGVDSTLKIQPAELGDSAVYLCASSLGGPGGTEAFFGQGTRLTVV.

Many counts were recorded for this clonotype. The gene calls are TRBV18 and TRBJ1-1; no reliable D call. CDR3 length: 12 residues. Trimming shortened V by 5 bases and J by 2 bases, and 6 bases separated the two germline ends. The germline V gene encodes CDR1 KGHSH and CDR2 LQKENI. The CDR3 sequence is CASSSDNTEAFF. The CDR3 DNA sequence: TGTGCCAGCTCATCGGATAACACTGAAGCTTTCTTT.

At least ten counts were recorded for this clonotype. J is TRBJ1-1 and V is TRBV3-1, with D perhaps TRBD1 (6 bases). The CDR3 covers 14 residues. The germline V and J ends were trimmed by 4 bases and 5 bases, with 14 bases remaining between them. Germline V gene lookup returns CDR1 LGHDT and CDR2 YNNKEL (reference sequence). In DNA form, the CDR3 reads TGTGCCAGCAGCCTAGGGGGGGAAGGAACTGAAGCTTTCTTT. Amino acid sequence: CASSLGGEGTEAFF.

This clonotype was detected ten times or more. The chain employs TRBV5-1 and TRBJ2-1; TRBD1 aligns across 8 bases. CDR3 length: 17 amino acids. Per germline, CDR1 SGHRS and CDR2 YFSETQ. The V gene end was trimmed by 4 bases and the J gene end by 2 bases; junction bases not matched to a gene: 11. The CDR3 sequence is CASSTTTGALTYNEQFF. For the CDR3, the DNA is TGCGCCAGCAGCACCACGACAGGGGCCCTGACCTACAATGAGCAGTTCTTC.

This clonotype was picked up many times. This rearrangement joins TRBV11-2 to TRBJ2-5; possibly TRBD1 for D (6 bases). From germline, CDR1 is SGHAT and CDR2 FQNNGV. The CDR3 is 14 residues long. Trimming pared 1 base from V and 5 bases from J, leaving 11 bases between. CDR3 amino acids: CASSLGQGTETQYF. The CDR3 region has the DNA TGTGCCAGCAGCTTAGGGCAGGGGACGGAGACCCAGTACTTC.

This clonotype was observed a few times. This rearrangement joins TRBV9 to TRBJ1-1; possible D gene TRBD1, 6 bases. The CDR3 contains 14 residues. The V gene's germline CDR1 is SGDLS and CDR2 YYNGEE. The ends were cut back, 3 bases at V and 1 base at J, with 10 bases in the middle. CDR3 nucleotide sequence: TGTGCCAGCAGCGCAGAAGGGGGGAACACTGAAGCTTTCTTT. It specifies CASSAEGGNTEAFF.

This clonotype has ten or more counts. This chain connects TRBV7-2 to TRBJ1-3, with D unclear. Trimming removed 3 bases from V and 2 bases from J, with 11 bases in between. The CDR3 runs to 15 residues. Germline CDR1 SGHTA, CDR2 FQGNSA. The DNA of the CDR3 is TGTGCCAGCAGCTTGGGATTGACCCCTGGAAACACCATATATTTT. Its translation: CASSLGLTPGNTIYF.